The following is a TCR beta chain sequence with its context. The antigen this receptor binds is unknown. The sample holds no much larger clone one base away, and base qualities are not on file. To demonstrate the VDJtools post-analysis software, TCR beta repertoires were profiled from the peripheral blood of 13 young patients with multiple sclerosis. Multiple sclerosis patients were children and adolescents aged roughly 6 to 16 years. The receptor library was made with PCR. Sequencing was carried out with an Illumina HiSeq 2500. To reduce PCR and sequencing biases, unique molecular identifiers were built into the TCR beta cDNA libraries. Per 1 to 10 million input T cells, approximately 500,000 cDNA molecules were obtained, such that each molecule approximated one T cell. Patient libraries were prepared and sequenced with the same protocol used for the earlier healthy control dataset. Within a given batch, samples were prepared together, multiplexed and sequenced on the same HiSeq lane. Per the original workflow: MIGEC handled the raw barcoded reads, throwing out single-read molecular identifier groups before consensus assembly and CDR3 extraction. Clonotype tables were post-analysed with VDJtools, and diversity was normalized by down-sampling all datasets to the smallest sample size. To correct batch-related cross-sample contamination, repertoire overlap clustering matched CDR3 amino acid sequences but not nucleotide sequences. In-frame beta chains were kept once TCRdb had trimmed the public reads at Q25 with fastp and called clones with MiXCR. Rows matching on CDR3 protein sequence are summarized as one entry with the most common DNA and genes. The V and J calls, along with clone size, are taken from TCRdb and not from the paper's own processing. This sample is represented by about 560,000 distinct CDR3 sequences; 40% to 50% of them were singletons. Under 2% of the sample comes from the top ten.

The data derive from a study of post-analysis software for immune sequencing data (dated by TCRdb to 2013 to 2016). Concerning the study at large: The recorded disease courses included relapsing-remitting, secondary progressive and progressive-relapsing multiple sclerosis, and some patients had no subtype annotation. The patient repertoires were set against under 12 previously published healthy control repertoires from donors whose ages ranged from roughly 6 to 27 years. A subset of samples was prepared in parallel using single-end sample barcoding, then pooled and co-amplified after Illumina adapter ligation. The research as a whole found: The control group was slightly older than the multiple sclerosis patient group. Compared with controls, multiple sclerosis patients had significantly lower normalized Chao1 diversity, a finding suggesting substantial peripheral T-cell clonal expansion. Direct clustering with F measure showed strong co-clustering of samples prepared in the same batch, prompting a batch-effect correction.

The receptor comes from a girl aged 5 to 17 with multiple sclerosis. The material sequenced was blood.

The sequence in DNA is TGTGCCAGCGGTCGCCAGGGCTATGAGCAGTTCTTC. It translates to CASGRQGYEQFF. The rearranged chain carries TRBV12-3 or TRBV12-4 and TRBJ2-1, with TRBD1 tentatively as D gene (5 bases match). V sheds 8 bases and J sheds 8 bases, leaving 13 bases between their ends. Counted from cysteine to phenylalanine, this CDR3 has 12 amino acids. The sequence is cut down to CDR3 DNA, 36 bases in frame from base 1.